This is a list of T cell receptor beta chains from one sample in a study of T cell responses to AZD1222 COVID-19 vaccine. The assay was immunoSEQ multiplex PCR, and TCRdb's table has in-frame clones only and misses some. The table includes about 100,000 clones, around 86% detected once. Sequenced material: peripheral blood, taken on day 0 of AZD1222 vaccination. The receptors shown here come from an adult in good health. CDR3s include the opening cysteine and the closing phenylalanine or tryptophan. A D gene is named only where the DNA matches it firmly. Size is stated for part of the rows, as once, few or many counts, or as a class when the clone is expanded.

d_gene: -
abundance: few
j_gene: TRBJ2-1
v_gene: TRBV11-2
CDR3nt: TGTGCCAGCAGCTCCCTGAGTGCCTACAATGAGCAGTTCTTC
CDR3aa: CASSSLSAYNEQFF

d_gene: -
abundance: -
j_gene: TRBJ1-2
v_gene: TRBV5-1
CDR3nt: TGCGCCAGCAGCTTGGCCTCGCCAGGGTCCTATGGCTACACCTTC
CDR3aa: CASSLASPGSYGYTF

d_gene: -
abundance: few
j_gene: TRBJ1-1
v_gene: TRBV7-9
CDR3nt: TGTGCCAGCAGCTCACTACAGGGAGGCACTGAAGCTTTCTTT
CDR3aa: CASSSLQGGTEAFF

d_gene: TRBD1
abundance: -
j_gene: TRBJ2-7
v_gene: TRBV19
CDR3nt: TGTGCCAGTAGTACCACAGGGGGATCCTACGAGCAGTACTTC
CDR3aa: CASSTTGGSYEQYF

d_gene: -
abundance: -
j_gene: TRBJ1-5
v_gene: TRBV4-1
CDR3nt: TGCGCCGGCCGGGACACTAATAGCAATCAGCCCCAGCATTTT
CDR3aa: CAGRDTNSNQPQHF

d_gene: -
abundance: -
j_gene: TRBJ2-3
v_gene: TRBV24-1
CDR3nt: TGTGCCACCAGTGACCCTTGGGGGGTGGCAGATACGCAGTATTTT
CDR3aa: CATSDPWGVADTQYF

d_gene: -
abundance: -
j_gene: TRBJ2-2
v_gene: TRBV18
CDR3nt: TGTGCCAGCTCACCCCTTGGGCCAGGGGAAACCGGGGAGCTGTTTTTT
CDR3aa: CASSPLGPGETGELFF

d_gene: -
abundance: few
j_gene: TRBJ2-2
v_gene: TRBV27
CDR3nt: TGTGCCAGCAAAGATAGCAGCTTCACCGGGGAGCTGTTTTTT
CDR3aa: CASKDSSFTGELFF

d_gene: -
abundance: -
j_gene: TRBJ2-1
v_gene: TRBV19
CDR3nt: TGTGCCAGTAGGCTATACAATGAGCAGTTCTTC
CDR3aa: CASRLYNEQFF

d_gene: -
abundance: -
j_gene: TRBJ1-5
v_gene: TRBV4-3
CDR3nt: TGCGCCAGCAGCCAAGTGCTGGGGGCAGGGCAGCCCCAGCATTTT
CDR3aa: CASSQVLGAGQPQHF

d_gene: -
abundance: -
j_gene: TRBJ2-3
v_gene: TRBV29-1
CDR3nt: TGCAGCGTTTTCGAAAGGGGGTTATCAGATACGCAGTATTTT
CDR3aa: CSVFERGLSDTQYF

d_gene: -
abundance: -
j_gene: TRBJ1-1
v_gene: TRBV21-1
CDR3nt: TGTGCCAGCACCCTTGGACAGATTAACACTGAAGCTTTCTTT
CDR3aa: CASTLGQINTEAFF

d_gene: -
abundance: -
j_gene: TRBJ1-2
v_gene: TRBV7-2
CDR3nt: TGTGCCAGCAGCTTAGCGGGGCGGACAGCCTATGGCTACACCTTC
CDR3aa: CASSLAGRTAYGYTF

d_gene: -
abundance: -
j_gene: TRBJ2-3
v_gene: TRBV28
CDR3nt: TGTGCCAGCAGTTCTCGAAGCCAGTCGCCCGGCGATACGCAGTATTTT
CDR3aa: CASSSRSQSPGDTQYF

d_gene: -
abundance: -
j_gene: TRBJ1-1
v_gene: TRBV6-2/TRBV6-3
CDR3nt: TGTGCCAGCAGTTACTCCCAGGGAGATTTTAACACTGAAGCTTTCTTT
CDR3aa: CASSYSQGDFNTEAFF

d_gene: -
abundance: -
j_gene: TRBJ1-2
v_gene: TRBV7-2
CDR3nt: TGTGCCAGCAGCTCCCGGGACAACCACCGCTATGGCTACACCTTC
CDR3aa: CASSSRDNHRYGYTF

d_gene: TRBD2
abundance: -
j_gene: TRBJ2-3
v_gene: TRBV10-3
CDR3nt: TGTGCCATCAGTGAAAGTGGGAGGGGTGATACGCAGTATTTT
CDR3aa: CAISESGRGDTQYF

d_gene: TRBD1
abundance: -
j_gene: TRBJ1-2
v_gene: TRBV29-1
CDR3nt: TGCAGCGTTGACCGGACAGGGACCGACTATGGCTACACCTTC
CDR3aa: CSVDRTGTDYGYTF

d_gene: TRBD2
abundance: -
j_gene: TRBJ2-1
v_gene: TRBV7-9
CDR3nt: TGTGCCAGCAGCTTAGTAAAGGGACTAGGCCTCTACAATGAGCAGTTCTTC
CDR3aa: CASSLVKGLGLYNEQFF

d_gene: -
abundance: -
j_gene: TRBJ2-7
v_gene: TRBV28
CDR3nt: TGTGCCAGCAGTAGCCCGACCCTATACGAGCAGTACTTC
CDR3aa: CASSSPTLYEQYF

d_gene: TRBD1
abundance: -
j_gene: TRBJ1-2
v_gene: TRBV6-2/TRBV6-3
CDR3nt: TGTGCCAGCAGTATCCGGGACAGCTACTATGGTGGCTACACCTTC
CDR3aa: CASSIRDSYYGGYTF

d_gene: TRBD1
abundance: -
j_gene: TRBJ2-7
v_gene: TRBV7-9
CDR3nt: TGTGCCAGCAGCCAAGGGGGCAGGGGCGTTGAGCAGTACTTC
CDR3aa: CASSQGGRGVEQYF

d_gene: -
abundance: once
j_gene: TRBJ2-1
v_gene: TRBV12-3/TRBV12-4
CDR3nt: TGTGCCAGCAGGGGGACCTACAATGAGCAGTTCTTC
CDR3aa: CASRGTYNEQFF

d_gene: TRBD1
abundance: -
j_gene: TRBJ1-4
v_gene: TRBV19
CDR3nt: TGTGCCAGTAGGGACAGGGAAGGCTCAGGGGAAAAACTGTTTTTT
CDR3aa: CASRDREGSGEKLFF

d_gene: -
abundance: -
j_gene: TRBJ2-5
v_gene: TRBV5-6
CDR3nt: TGTGCCAGCAGCCTTTCCCTCCGAACAGGCGGTATCGAGACCCAGTACTTC
CDR3aa: CASSLSLRTGGIETQYF

d_gene: -
abundance: once
j_gene: TRBJ1-3
v_gene: TRBV9
CDR3nt: TGTGCCAGCAGCGTAGGTGGAGGAACGGTCTCTGGAAACACCATATATTTT
CDR3aa: CASSVGGGTVSGNTIYF

d_gene: -
abundance: -
j_gene: TRBJ2-3
v_gene: TRBV5-1
CDR3nt: TGCGCCAGCAGCTTGGGACTCAGCACAGATACGCAGTATTTT
CDR3aa: CASSLGLSTDTQYF

d_gene: -
abundance: -
j_gene: TRBJ2-1
v_gene: TRBV19
CDR3nt: TGTGCCAGTAGGCTAAGGGGGACTAACAATGAGCAGTTCTTC
CDR3aa: CASRLRGTNNEQFF

d_gene: -
abundance: -
j_gene: TRBJ1-1
v_gene: TRBV13
CDR3nt: TGTGCCAGCAGCTGGGAGACGGCCATGAACACTGAAGCTTTCTTT
CDR3aa: CASSWETAMNTEAFF

d_gene: -
abundance: once
j_gene: TRBJ1-3
v_gene: TRBV12-3/TRBV12-4
CDR3nt: TGTGCCACCCAAGTCCAAGGCGGAAACACCATATATTTT
CDR3aa: CATQVQGGNTIYF

d_gene: -
abundance: -
j_gene: TRBJ1-1
v_gene: TRBV9
CDR3nt: TGTGCCAGCAGCCCAGGGCCGGGTCTGAACACTGAAGCTTTCTTT
CDR3aa: CASSPGPGLNTEAFF

d_gene: -
abundance: -
j_gene: TRBJ1-2
v_gene: TRBV11-2
CDR3nt: TGTGCCAGCAGCTCCGGAGGTGGCTACACCTTC
CDR3aa: CASSSGGGYTF

d_gene: -
abundance: once
j_gene: TRBJ1-2
v_gene: TRBV28
CDR3nt: TGTGCCAGCGGCCGGGAGTCCAACACCTTC
CDR3aa: CASGRESNTF